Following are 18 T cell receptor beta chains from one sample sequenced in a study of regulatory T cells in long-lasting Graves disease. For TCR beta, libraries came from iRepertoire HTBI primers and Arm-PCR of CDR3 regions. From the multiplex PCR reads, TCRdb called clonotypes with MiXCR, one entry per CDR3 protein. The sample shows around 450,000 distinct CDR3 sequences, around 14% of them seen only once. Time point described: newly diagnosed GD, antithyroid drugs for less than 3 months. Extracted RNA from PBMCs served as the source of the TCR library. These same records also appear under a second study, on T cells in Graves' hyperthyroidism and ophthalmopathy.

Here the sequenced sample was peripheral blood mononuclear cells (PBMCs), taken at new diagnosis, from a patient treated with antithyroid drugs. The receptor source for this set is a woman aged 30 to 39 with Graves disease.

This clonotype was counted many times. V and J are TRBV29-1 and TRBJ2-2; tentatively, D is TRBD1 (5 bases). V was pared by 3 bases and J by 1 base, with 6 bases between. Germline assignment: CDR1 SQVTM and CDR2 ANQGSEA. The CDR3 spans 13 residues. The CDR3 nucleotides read TGCAGCGTTGACAGGGAGAACACCGGGGAGCTGTTTTTT. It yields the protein CSVDRENTGELFF.

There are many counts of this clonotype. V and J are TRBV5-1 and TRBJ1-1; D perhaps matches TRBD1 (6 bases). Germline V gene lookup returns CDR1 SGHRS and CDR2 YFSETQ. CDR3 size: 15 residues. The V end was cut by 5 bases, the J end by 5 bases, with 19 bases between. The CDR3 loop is CASRSTPGVGTEAFF. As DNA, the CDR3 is TGCGCCAGCAGGAGCACACCAGGGGTAGGGACTGAAGCTTTCTTT.

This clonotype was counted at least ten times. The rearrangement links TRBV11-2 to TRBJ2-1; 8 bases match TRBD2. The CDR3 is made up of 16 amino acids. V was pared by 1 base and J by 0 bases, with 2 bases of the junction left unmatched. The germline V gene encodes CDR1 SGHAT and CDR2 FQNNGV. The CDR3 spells CASSLGRGGSYNEQFF. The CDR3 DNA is TGTGCCAGCAGCTTAGGTCGGGGGGGCTCCTACAATGAGCAGTTCTTC. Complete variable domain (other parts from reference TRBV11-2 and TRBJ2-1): EAGVAQSPRYKIIEKRQSVAFWCNPISGHATLYWYQQILGQGPKLLIQFQNNGVVDDSQLPKDRFSAERLKGVDSTLKIQPAKLEDSAVYLCASSLGRGGSYNEQFFGPGTRLTVL.

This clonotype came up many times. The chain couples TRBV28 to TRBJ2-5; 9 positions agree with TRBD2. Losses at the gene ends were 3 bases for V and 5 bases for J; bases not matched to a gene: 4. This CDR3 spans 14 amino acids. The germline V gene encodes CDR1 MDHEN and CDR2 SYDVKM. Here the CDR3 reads CASSFRGRAETQYF. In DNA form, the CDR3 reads TGTGCCAGCAGTTTTCGCGGGAGGGCGGAGACCCAGTACTTC.

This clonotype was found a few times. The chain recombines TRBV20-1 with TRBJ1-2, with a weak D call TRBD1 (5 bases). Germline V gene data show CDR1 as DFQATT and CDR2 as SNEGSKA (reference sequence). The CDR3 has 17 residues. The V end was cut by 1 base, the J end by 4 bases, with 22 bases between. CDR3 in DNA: TGCAGTGCTAGAGTTTTGGAATCGGCAGGGCCCCTCTATGGCTACACCTTC. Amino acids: CSARVLESAGPLYGYTF.

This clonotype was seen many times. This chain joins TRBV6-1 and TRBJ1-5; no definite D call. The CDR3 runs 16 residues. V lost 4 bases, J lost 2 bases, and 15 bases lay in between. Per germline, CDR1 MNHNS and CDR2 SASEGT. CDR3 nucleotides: TGTGCCAGCAGTGCTTGGGCCCTCGGGGGCAATCAGCCCCAGCATTTT. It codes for CASSAWALGGNQPQHF.

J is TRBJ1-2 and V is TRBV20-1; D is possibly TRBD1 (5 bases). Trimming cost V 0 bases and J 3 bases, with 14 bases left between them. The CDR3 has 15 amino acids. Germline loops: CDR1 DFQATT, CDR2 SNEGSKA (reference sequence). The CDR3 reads CSARDRFGADYGYTF. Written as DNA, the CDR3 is TGCAGTGCTAGAGACCGATTTGGGGCAGACTATGGCTACACCTTC.

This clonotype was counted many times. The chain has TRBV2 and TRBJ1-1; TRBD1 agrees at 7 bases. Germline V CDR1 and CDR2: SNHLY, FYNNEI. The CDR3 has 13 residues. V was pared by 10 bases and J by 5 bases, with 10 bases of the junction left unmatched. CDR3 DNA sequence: TGTGCCACCGCGGACAGGCTGGGGACTGAAGCTTTCTTT. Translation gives CATADRLGTEAFF.

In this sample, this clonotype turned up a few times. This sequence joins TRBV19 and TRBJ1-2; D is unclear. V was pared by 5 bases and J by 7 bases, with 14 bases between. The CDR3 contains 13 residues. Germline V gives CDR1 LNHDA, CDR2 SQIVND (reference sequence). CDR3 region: CASSDTDAFGYTF. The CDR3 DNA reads TGTGCCAGTAGTGACACGGACGCGTTTGGCTACACCTTC. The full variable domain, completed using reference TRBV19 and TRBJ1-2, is DGGITQSPKYLFRKEGQNVTLSCEQNLNHDAMYWYRQDPGQGLRLIYYSQIVNDFQKGDIAEGYSVSREKKESFPLTVTSAQKNPTAFYLCASSDTDAFGYTFGSGTRLTVV.

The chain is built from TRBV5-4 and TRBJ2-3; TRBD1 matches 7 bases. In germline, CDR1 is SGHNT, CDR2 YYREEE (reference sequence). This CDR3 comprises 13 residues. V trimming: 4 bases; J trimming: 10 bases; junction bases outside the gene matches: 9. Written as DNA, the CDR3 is TGTGCCAGCAGCGGCACACAGGGGCCTGCGCAGTATTTT. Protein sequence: CASSGTQGPAQYF.

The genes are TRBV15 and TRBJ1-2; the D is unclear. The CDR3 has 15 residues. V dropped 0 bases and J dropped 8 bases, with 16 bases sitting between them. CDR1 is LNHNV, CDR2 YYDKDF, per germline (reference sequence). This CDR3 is CATSRDPEGNRGYTF. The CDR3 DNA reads TGTGCCACCAGCAGAGATCCCGAGGGAAATAGGGGCTACACCTTC. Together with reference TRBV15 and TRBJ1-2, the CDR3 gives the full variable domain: DAMVIQNPRYQVTQFGKPVTLSCSQTLNHNVMYWYQQKSSQAPKLLFHYYDKDFNNEADTPDNFQSRRPNTSFCFLDIRSPGLGDTAMYLCATSRDPEGNRGYTFGSGTRLTVV.

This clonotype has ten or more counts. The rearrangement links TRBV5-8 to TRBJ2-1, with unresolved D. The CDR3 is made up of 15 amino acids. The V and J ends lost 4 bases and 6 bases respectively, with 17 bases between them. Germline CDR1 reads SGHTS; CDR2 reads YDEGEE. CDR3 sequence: CASSPDRRYSNEQFF. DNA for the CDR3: TGTGCCAGCAGCCCAGATCGCCGCTACAGCAATGAGCAGTTCTTC.

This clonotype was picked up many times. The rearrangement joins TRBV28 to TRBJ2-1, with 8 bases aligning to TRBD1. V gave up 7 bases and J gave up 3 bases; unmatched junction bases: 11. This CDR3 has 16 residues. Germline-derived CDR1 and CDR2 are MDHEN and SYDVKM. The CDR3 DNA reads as TGTGCCAGCACCGTGACAGGGGCTCTCCTCTACAATGAGCAGTTCTTC. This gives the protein CASTVTGALLYNEQFF.

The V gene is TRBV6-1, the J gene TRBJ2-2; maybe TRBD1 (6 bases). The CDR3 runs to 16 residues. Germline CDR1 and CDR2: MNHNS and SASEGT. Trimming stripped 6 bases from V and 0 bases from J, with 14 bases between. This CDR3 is CASSLPTGPNTGELFF. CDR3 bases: TGTGCCAGCAGCCTCCCGACAGGACCGAACACCGGGGAGCTGTTTTTT.

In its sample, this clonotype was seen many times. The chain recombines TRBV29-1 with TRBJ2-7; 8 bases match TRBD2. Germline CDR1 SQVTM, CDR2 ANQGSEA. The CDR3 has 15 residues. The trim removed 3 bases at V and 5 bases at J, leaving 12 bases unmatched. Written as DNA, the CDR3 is TGCAGCGTTGACCGGAGGGAGCGGGAGCGGAACGAGCAGTACTTC. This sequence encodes CSVDRRERERNEQYF.

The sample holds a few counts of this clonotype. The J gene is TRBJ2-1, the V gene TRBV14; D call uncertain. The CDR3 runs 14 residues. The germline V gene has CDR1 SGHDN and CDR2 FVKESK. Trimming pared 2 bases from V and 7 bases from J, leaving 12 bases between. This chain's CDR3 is CASSQISTSNEQFF. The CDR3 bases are TGTGCCAGCAGCCAAATCTCTACCTCTAATGAGCAGTTCTTC. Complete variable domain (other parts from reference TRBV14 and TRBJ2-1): EAGVTQFPSHSVIEKGQTVTLRCDPISGHDNLYWYRRVMGKEIKFLLHFVKESKQDESGMPNNRFLAERTGGTYSTLKVQPAELEDSGVYFCASSQISTSNEQFFGPGTRLTVL.

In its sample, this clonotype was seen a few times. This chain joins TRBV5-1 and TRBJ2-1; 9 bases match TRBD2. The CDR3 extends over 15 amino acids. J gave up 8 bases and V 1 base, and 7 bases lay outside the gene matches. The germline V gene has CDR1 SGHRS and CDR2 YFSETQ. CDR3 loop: CASSLRVAGDDEQFF. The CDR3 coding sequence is TGCGCCAGCAGCTTGAGGGTAGCGGGAGACGATGAGCAGTTCTTC.

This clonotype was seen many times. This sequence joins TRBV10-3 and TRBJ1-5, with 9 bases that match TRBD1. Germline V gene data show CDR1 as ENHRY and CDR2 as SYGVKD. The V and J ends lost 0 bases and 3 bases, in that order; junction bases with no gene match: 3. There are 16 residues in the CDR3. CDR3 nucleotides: TGTGCCATCAGTGAGTCAGGACAGGGGAACAATCAGCCCCAGCATTTT. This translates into CAISESGQGNNQPQHF.